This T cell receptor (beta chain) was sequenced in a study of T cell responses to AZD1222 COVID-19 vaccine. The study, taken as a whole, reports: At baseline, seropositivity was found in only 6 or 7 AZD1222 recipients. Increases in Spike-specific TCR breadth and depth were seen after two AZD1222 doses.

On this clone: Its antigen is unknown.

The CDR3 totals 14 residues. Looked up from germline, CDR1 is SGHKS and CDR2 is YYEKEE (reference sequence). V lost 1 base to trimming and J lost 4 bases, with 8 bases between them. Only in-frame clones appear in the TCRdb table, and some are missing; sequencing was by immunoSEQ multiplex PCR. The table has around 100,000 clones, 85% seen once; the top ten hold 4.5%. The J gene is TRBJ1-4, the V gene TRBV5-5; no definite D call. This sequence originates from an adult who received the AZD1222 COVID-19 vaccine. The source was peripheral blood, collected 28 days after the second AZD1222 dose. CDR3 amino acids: CASSLLQDNEKLFF. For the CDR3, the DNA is TGTGCCAGCAGCTTGTTACAAGATAATGAAAAACTGTTTTTT.